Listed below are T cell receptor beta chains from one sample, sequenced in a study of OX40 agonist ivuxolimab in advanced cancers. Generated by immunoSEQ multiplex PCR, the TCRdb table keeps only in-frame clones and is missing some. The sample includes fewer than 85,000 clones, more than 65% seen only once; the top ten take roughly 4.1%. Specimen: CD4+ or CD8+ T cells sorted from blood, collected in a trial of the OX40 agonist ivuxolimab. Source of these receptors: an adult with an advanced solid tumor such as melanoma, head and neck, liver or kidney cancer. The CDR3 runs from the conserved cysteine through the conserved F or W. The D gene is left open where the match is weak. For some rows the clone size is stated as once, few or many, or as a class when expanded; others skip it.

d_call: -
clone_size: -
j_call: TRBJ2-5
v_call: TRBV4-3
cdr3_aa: CASSQDVFRGTSPETQYF
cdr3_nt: TGCGCCAGCAGCCAAGATGTATTCCGGGGGACCAGCCCCGAGACCCAGTACTTC

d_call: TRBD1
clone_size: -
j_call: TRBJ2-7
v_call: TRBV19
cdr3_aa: CASSFGQATYEQYF
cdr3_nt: TGTGCCAGTAGTTTCGGACAGGCCACCTACGAGCAGTACTTC

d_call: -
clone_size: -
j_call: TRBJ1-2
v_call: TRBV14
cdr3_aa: CASSQDTTYGYTF
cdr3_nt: TGTGCCAGCAGCCAAGATACCACCTATGGCTACACCTTC

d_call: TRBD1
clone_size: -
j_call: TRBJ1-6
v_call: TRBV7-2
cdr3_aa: CASSPGQGVRNSPLHF
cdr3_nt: TGTGCCAGCAGCCCGGGACAGGGAGTAAGGAATTCACCCCTCCACTTT

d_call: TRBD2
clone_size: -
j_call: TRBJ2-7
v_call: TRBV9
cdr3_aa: CASSASSGEFYEQYF
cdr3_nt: TGTGCCAGCAGCGCTTCTAGCGGGGAGTTCTACGAGCAGTACTTC

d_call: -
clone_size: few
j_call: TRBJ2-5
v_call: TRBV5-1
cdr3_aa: CASSVSRVEETQYF
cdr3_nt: TGCGCCAGCAGCGTTTCCAGGGTGGAGGAGACCCAGTACTTC

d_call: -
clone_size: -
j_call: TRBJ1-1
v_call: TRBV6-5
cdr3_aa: CASSYRAQDTEAFF
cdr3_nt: TGTGCCAGCAGTTACAGGGCTCAGGACACTGAAGCTTTCTTT

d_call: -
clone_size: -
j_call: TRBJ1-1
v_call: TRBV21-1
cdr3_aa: CASSKETGGEAFF
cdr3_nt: TGTGCCAGCAGCAAAGAAACAGGCGGAGAAGCTTTCTTT

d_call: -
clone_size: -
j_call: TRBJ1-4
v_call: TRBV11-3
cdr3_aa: CASSLLGQTNEKLFF
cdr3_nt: TGTGCCAGCAGCTTATTGGGGCAGACTAATGAAAAACTGTTTTTT

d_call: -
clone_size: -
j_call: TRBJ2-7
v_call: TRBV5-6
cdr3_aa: CASSLGGRPYEQYF
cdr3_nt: TGTGCCAGCAGCTTGGGAGGCAGGCCCTACGAGCAGTACTTC

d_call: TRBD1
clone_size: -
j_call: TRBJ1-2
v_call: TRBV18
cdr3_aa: CASSPRDTKGRDRRNYGYTF
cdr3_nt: TGTGCCAGCTCACCACGTGATACTAAGGGACGGGACAGACGAAACTATGGCTACACCTTC

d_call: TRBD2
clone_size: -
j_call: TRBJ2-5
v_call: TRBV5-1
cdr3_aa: CASSLSGAGGPSETQYF
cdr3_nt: TGCGCCAGCAGCTTGAGTGGGGCGGGGGGGCCGTCCGAGACCCAGTACTTC

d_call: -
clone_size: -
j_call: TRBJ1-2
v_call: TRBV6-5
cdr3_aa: CASSRTSTHYDYTF
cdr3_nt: TGTGCCAGCAGCCGGACATCGACCCATTATGACTACACCTTC

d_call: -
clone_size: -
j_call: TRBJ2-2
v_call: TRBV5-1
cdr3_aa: CASSLAGTANTGELFF
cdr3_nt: TGCGCCAGCAGCTTGGCCGGAACAGCGAACACCGGGGAGCTGTTTTTT

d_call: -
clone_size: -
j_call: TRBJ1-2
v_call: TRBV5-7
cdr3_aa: CATRIIGRDNQPYGYTF
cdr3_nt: TGTGCCACCCGAATTATAGGGCGGGACAACCAACCCTATGGCTACACCTTC

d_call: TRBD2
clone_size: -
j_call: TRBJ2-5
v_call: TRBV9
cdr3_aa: CASSISTGTKSETQYF
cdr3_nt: TGTGCCAGCAGCATAAGCACCGGGACTAAGAGCGAGACCCAGTACTTC

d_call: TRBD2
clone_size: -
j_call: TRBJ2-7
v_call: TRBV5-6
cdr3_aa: CASSLRASGVISSYEQYF
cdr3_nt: TGTGCCAGCAGCTTGAGGGCTAGCGGGGTTATTAGCTCCTACGAGCAGTACTTC

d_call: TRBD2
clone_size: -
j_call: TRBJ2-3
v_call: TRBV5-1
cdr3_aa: CASSSGTSVPDTQYF
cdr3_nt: TGCGCCAGCAGCTCCGGGACTAGTGTCCCAGATACGCAGTATTTC

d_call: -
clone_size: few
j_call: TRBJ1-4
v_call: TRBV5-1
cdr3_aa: CASSFPPGGGNEKLFF
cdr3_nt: TGCGCCAGCAGCTTCCCTCCGGGGGGCGGTAATGAAAAACTGTTTTTT

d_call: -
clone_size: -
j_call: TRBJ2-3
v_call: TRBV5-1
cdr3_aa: CASSLEESTQYF
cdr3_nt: TGCGCCAGCAGCTTGGAAGAGTCTACGCAGTATTTT

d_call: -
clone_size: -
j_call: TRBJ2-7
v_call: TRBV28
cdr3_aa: CASSEPRQRSSYEQYF
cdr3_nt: TGTGCCAGCAGTGAGCCACGACAGAGAAGCTCCTACGAGCAGTACTTC

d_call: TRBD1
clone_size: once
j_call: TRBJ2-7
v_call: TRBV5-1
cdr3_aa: CASSSSGQGIGEQYF
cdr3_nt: TGCGCCAGCAGCTCCTCGGGACAGGGCATTGGCGAGCAGTACTTC

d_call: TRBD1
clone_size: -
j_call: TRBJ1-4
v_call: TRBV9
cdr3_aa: CASSVGQGGGEKLFF
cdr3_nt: TGTGCCAGCAGCGTAGGACAGGGGGGTGGTGAAAAACTGTTTTTT

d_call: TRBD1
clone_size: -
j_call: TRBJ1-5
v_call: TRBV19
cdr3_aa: CASSRTGVWGNQPQHF
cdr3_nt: TGTGCCAGTAGCCGAACAGGGGTTTGGGGCAATCAGCCCCAGCATTTT

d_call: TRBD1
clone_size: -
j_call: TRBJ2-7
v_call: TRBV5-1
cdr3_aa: CASSPEGTGAYEQYF
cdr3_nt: TGCGCCAGCAGCCCGGAAGGGACAGGGGCCTACGAGCAGTACTTC

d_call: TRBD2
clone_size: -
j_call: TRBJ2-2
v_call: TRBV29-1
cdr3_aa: CSARPGGGTGELFF
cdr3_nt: TGCAGCGCTCGCCCGGGGGGGGGCACCGGGGAGCTGTTTTTT

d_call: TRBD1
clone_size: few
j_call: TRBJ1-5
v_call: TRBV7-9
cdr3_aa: CASSGTGLEQPQHF
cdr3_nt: TGTGCCAGCAGCGGGACAGGGTTAGAACAGCCCCAGCATTTT

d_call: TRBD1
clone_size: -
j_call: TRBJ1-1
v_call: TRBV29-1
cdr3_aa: CSAGQGLTEAFF
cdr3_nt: TGCAGCGCAGGACAGGGGCTCACTGAAGCTTTCTTT

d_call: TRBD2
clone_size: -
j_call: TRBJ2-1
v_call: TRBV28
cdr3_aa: CASSFPSGGRNEQFF
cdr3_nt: TGTGCCAGCAGTTTCCCTTCGGGGGGGCGGAATGAGCAGTTCTTC

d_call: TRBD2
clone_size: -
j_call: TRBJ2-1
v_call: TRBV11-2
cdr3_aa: CASSLAGGLSPFF
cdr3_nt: TGTGCCAGCAGCTTAGCGGGGGGGCTCAGTCCGTTCTTC

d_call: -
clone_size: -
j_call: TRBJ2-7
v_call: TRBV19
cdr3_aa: CASSIDGRSSYEQYF
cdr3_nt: TGTGCCAGTAGTATAGACGGGAGAAGCTCCTACGAGCAGTACTTC

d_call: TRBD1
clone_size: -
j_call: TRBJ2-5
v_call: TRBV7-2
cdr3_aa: CASSKGQQETQYF
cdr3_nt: TGTGCCAGCAGCAAGGGACAGCAAGAGACCCAGTACTTC

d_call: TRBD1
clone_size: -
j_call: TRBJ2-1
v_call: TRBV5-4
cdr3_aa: CASSQETGALNEQFF
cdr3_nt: TGTGCCAGCAGCCAGGAGACAGGGGCACTGAATGAGCAGTTCTTC

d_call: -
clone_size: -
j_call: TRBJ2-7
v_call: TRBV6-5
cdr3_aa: CASSYSQGISSYEQYF
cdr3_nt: TGTGCCAGCAGTTACAGTCAGGGAATTTCTTCCTACGAGCAGTACTTC

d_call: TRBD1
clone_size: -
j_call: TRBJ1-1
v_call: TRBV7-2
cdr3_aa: CASSSGQMNTEAFF
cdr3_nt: TGTGCCAGCAGCTCGGGACAGATGAACACTGAAGCTTTCTTT

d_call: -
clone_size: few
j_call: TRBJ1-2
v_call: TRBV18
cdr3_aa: CASSPIPNGYTF
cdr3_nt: TGTGCCAGCTCCCCGATCCCGAATGGCTACACCTTC

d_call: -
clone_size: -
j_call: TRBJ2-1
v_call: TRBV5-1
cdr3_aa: CASSLEGGYNEQFF
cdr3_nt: TGCGCCAGCAGCTTGGAGGGGGGCTACAATGAGCAGTTCTTC

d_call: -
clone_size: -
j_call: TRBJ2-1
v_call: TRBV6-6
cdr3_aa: CASSWGEPTSYNEQFF
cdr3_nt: TGTGCCAGCAGTTGGGGGGAGCCTACCTCCTACAATGAGCAGTTCTTC

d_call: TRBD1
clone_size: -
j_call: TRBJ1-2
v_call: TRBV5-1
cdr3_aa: CASSSATGQTPYTF
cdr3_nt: TGCGCCAGCAGCTCTGCGACAGGGCAAACCCCCTACACCTTC

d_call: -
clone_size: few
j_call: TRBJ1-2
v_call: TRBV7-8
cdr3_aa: CASSPGQSYGYTF
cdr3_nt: TGTGCCAGCAGCCCCGGACAGTCCTATGGCTACACCTTC

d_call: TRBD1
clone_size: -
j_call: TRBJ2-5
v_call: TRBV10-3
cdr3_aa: CAISPNLFAGTGGETQYF
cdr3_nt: TGTGCCATCAGTCCCAATTTATTTGCCGGGACAGGGGGAGAGACCCAGTACTTC

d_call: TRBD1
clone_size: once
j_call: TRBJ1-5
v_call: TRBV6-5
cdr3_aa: CASSRDRGLQPQHF
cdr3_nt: TGTGCCAGCAGTCGGGACAGGGGGCTTCAGCCCCAGCATTTT

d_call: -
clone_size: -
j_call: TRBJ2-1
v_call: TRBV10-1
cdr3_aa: CARRGHVRDFASYNEQFF
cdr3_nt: TGCGCCAGGCGTGGGCACGTTCGGGACTTCGCCTCCTACAATGAGCAGTTCTTC

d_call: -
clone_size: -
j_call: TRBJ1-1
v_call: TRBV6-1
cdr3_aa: CASSDGLNTEAFF
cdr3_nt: TGTGCCAGCAGTGACGGTCTGAACACTGAAGCTTTCTTT

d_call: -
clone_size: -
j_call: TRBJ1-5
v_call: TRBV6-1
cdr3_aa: CASSGSWELANQPQHF
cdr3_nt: TGTGCCAGCAGTGGAAGCTGGGAGCTAGCAAATCAGCCCCAGCATTTT

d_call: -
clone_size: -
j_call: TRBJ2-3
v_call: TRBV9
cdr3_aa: CASSALGGRTDTQYF
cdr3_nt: TGTGCCAGCAGCGCACTAGGGGGTCGTACAGATACGCAGTATTTT

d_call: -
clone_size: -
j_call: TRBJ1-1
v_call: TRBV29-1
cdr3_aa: CSVQGQMNTEAFF
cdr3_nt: TGCAGCGTTCAAGGACAGATGAACACTGAAGCTTTCTTT

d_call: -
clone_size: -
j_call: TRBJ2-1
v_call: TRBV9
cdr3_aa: CASSVAAGGSYNEQFF
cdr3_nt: TGTGCCAGCAGCGTAGCCGCGGGTGGCTCCTACAATGAGCAGTTCTTC

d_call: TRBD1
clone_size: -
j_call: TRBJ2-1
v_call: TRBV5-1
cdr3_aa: CASSEDKGTGGDEQFF
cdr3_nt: TGCGCCAGCAGCGAAGATAAAGGGACAGGGGGCGATGAGCAGTTCTTC

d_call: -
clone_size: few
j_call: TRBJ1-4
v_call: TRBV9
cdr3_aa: CASSPTAGSNEKLFF
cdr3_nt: TGTGCCAGCAGCCCCACCGCAGGATCTAATGAAAAACTGTTTTTT

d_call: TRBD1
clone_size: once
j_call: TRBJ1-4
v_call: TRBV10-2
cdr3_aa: CASSSGQGTSIEKLFF
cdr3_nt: TGCGCCAGCAGCTCGGGACAGGGGACATCAATCGAAAAACTGTTTTTT

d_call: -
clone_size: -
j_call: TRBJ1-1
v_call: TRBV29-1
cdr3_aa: CSVEARALTEAFF
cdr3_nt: TGCAGCGTTGAAGCCAGGGCCCTCACTGAAGCTTTCTTT

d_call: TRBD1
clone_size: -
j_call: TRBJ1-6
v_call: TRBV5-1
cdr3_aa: CASSTGVRDSPLHF
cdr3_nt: TGCGCCAGCAGCACAGGGGTCCGGGATTCACCCCTCCACTTT

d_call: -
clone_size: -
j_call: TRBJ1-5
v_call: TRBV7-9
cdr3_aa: CASSLGAGVTNQPQHF
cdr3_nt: TGTGCCAGCAGCTTAGGGGCAGGGGTTACGAATCAGCCCCAGCATTTT